The 11 T cell receptor beta chains below all came from one sample that was sequenced in a study of blood T cell repertoires in COVID-19. Produced via immunoSEQ multiplex PCR; TCRdb's table is partial and in-frame only. The sample includes some 340,000 clones, more than 90% of them seen just once. What was sequenced was PBMCs or T cells enriched from blood (not recorded which). The receptors were gathered from a woman aged 30 to 39 who had been exposed to COVID-19.

The chain is built from TRBV6-2 or TRBV6-3 and TRBJ2-2; 7 nucleotides agree with TRBD1. Trimming cost V 6 bases and J 5 bases; bases outside gene matches: 12. Looked up from germline, CDR1 is MNHEY and CDR2 is SVGEGT. The CDR3 totals 16 residues. CDR3 sequence reads: CASSRLGGAGTGELFF. The CDR3 bases are TGTGCCAGCAGCCGTCTAGGGGGCGCTGGAACCGGGGAGCTGTTTTTT.

The CDR3 reads CASSVLTQETQYF. Here the CDR3 DNA reads TGTGCCAGCTCGGTCCTTACTCAAGAGACCCAGTACTTC. The rearrangement links TRBV3-1 (or the pseudogene TRBV3-2) to TRBJ2-5, with no clear D. Germline CDR1 is LGHDT and CDR2 is YNNKEL (reference sequence). The CDR3 has 13 residues. Trimming shortened V by 8 bases and J by 2 bases, and 12 bases separated the two germline ends.

Concerning this clone itself: Other DNA sequences in this sample translate to the same CDR3. This rearrangement joins TRBV5-4 to TRBJ1-2; weak D call: TRBD1 (6 bases). V dropped 0 bases and J dropped 6 bases, with 6 bases sitting between them. The length of the CDR3 is 12 residues. Germline V CDR1 and CDR2: SGHNT, YYREEE (reference sequence). CDR3 sequence reads: CASSLGDNGYTF. The CDR3 nucleotides read TGTGCCAGCAGCTTGGGGGACAATGGCTACACCTTC.

As for this clone: Other DNA sequences in this sample translate to the same CDR3. This chain connects TRBV6-5 to TRBJ1-5; 7 positions match TRBD1. This CDR3 comprises 14 residues. Germline lookup yields CDR1 MNHEY and CDR2 SVGAGI. V gave up 4 bases and J gave up 0 bases; unmatched junction bases: 0. CDR3 region: CASSWTGSNQPQHF. The CDR3 bases are TGTGCCAGCAGTTGGACAGGTAGCAATCAGCCCCAGCATTTT.

The chain combines TRBV4-1 with TRBJ1-1; D not certain. The germline CDR1 and CDR2 sequences are MGHRA and YSYEKL. This CDR3 comprises 13 residues. With 3 bases removed from V and 4 bases from J, the gap between germline ends came to 9 bases. The CDR3 loop is CASSQARGTEAFF. Written as DNA, the CDR3 is TGCGCCAGCAGCCAGGCCCGAGGCACTGAAGCTTTCTTT.

V usage is TRBV5-5 and J usage is TRBJ2-7, with 7 bases that match TRBD1. CDR1 SGHKS and CDR2 YYEKEE come from the germline V gene (reference sequence). V dropped 0 bases and J dropped 0; count of bases not matched to a gene: 9. CDR3 length: 17 amino acids. DNA for the CDR3: TGTGCCAGCAGCTTGGTTCGTAGCAGGGGGAGCTCCTACGAGCAGTACTTC. Protein product: CASSLVRSRGSSYEQYF.

This chain links TRBV4-3 with TRBJ1-2; tentative D call: TRBD1 (5 bases). Trimming removed 1 base from V and 8 bases from J, with 17 bases in between. From germline, CDR1 is LGHNA and CDR2 YSLEER. The length of the CDR3 is 15 residues. The CDR3 coding sequence is TGCGCCAGCAGCCAAGCCGGTGGCCTGACAGTCGGCTACACCTTC. Translating gives CASSQAGGLTVGYTF.

V is TRBV11-2 and J is TRBJ2-5; D not certain. Germline loops: CDR1 SGHAT, CDR2 FQNNGV. This CDR3 has 14 amino acids. The V end was cut by 3 bases, the J end by 5 bases, with 13 bases between. The CDR3 DNA sequence: TGTGCCAGCAGCTTGTGGCCCCAGGTGGAGACCCAGTACTTC. This encodes CASSLWPQVETQYF.

The chain recombines TRBV7-8 with TRBJ2-2; 9 nucleotides match TRBD2. V lost 2 bases to trimming and J lost 2 bases; unmatched junction nucleotides: 6. The germline V gene encodes CDR1 SGHVS and CDR2 FQNEAQ. This CDR3 region has 17 residues. CDR3 bases: TGTGCCAGCAGCTTACGGGCTAGCGGGGAAAACACCGGGGAGCTGTTTTTT. Encoded protein: CASSLRASGENTGELFF.

The CDR3 region is CATERRGLSYGYTF. In DNA form, the CDR3 reads TGTGCCACCGAGCGCAGGGGGTTATCCTATGGCTACACCTTC. The V gene is TRBV7-9, the J gene TRBJ1-2, with TRBD1 matching over 7 bases. CDR1 is SEHNR and CDR2 is FQNEAQ in the germline V gene (reference sequence). The CDR3 is made up of 14 amino acids. J gave up 4 bases and V 10 bases, and 12 bases lay outside the gene matches.

CDR3 protein: CASSLGNRKGSPLHF. DNA of the CDR3: TGTGCCAGCAGCTTAGGCAACAGGAAGGGTTCACCCCTCCACTTT. The chain couples TRBV13 to TRBJ1-6, with D perhaps TRBD1 (5 bases). V gave up 0 bases and J gave up 9 bases, with 12 bases separating them. Germline-derived CDR1 and CDR2 are PRHDT and FYEKMQ (reference sequence). The CDR3 loop spans 15 amino acids.